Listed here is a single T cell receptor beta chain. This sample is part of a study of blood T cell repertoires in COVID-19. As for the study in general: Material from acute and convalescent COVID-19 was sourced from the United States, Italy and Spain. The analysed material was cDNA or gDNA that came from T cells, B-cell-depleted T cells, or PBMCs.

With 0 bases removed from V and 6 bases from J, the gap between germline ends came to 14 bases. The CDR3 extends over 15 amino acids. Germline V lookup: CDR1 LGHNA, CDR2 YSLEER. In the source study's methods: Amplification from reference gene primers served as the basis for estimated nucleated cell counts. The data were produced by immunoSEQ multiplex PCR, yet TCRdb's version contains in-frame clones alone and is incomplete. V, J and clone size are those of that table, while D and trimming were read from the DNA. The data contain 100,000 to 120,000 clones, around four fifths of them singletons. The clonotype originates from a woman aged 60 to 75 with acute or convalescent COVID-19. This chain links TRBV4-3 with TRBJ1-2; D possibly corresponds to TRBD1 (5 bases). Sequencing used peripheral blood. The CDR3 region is CASSQDIAGLHGYTF. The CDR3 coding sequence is TGCGCCAGCAGCCAAGATATAGCAGGGCTCCATGGCTACACCTTC.